The 24 T cell receptor beta chains below were found in one sample sequenced in a study of blood T cell repertoires in COVID-19. Measured with immunoSEQ multiplex PCR; TCRdb has only the in-frame clones, and not every one. The sample yields 100,000 or so clones, about 89% seen once. The sequenced material came from peripheral blood. These receptors came from a woman in her thirties with acute or convalescent COVID-19.

This clone occurred a few times. The rearrangement links TRBV29-1 to TRBJ1-1; 10 positions match TRBD1. The V gene's germline CDR1 is SQVTM and CDR2 ANQGSEA. This CDR3 region has 14 residues. V was pared by 5 bases and J by 4 bases, with 7 bases of the junction left unmatched. The CDR3: CSVKGTGVVTEAFF. The CDR3, as DNA: TGCAGCGTTAAAGGGACAGGGGTAGTCACTGAAGCTTTCTTT.

This chain joins TRBV21-1 and TRBJ2-7; the table names TRBD1, a call not compared with the DNA. TRBV21-1 is tagged as a pseudogene. CDR3 size: 14 residues. The chain's CDR3 is CASSKDRQTYEQYF. Written as DNA, the CDR3 is TGTGCCAGCAGCAAGGACAGACAAACCTACGAGCAGTACTTC.

This sequence joins TRBV6-4 and TRBJ2-1, with 7 bases identical to TRBD1. The germline gives CDR1 MRHNA, CDR2 SNTAGT. V shed 0 bases, J shed 8 bases, and the junction held 4 bases outside the gene matches. CDR3 length equals 14 residues. CDR3 coding DNA: TGTGCCAGCAGTGACTCGTGGGACAGCGATGAGCAGTTCTTC. Its translation: CASSDSWDSDEQFF.

In DNA form, the CDR3 reads TGTGCCATCAGTCCGGAGAGGGCTGAAGCTTTCTTT. It codes for CAISPERAEAFF. The V gene is TRBV10-3, the J gene TRBJ1-1; D gene unclear. V was cut by 5 bases and J by 6 bases, with 10 bases left in between. Germline lookup yields CDR1 ENHRY and CDR2 SYGVKD. This CDR3 has 12 amino acids.

V and J are TRBV28 and TRBJ2-7, with TRBD2 matching 10 bases. The germline CDR1 and CDR2 sequences are MDHEN and SYDVKM. J was trimmed by 3 bases and V by 3 bases; bases with no gene match: 5. The CDR3 is made up of 15 amino acids. The CDR3 spells CASSLSSSGSYEQYF. The CDR3 DNA is TGTGCCAGCAGTTTGTCGTCTAGCGGGAGCTACGAGCAGTACTTC.

This clone occurred once. The chain carries TRBV7-3 and TRBJ2-2; unclear D gene. Germline CDR1 SGHTA, CDR2 FQGTGA. CDR3 length: 13 amino acids. The V and J ends lost 5 bases and 5 bases respectively, with 9 bases between them. CDR3 in amino acids: CASSTTQTGELFF. The DNA of the CDR3 is TGTGCCAGCAGCACCACCCAGACCGGGGAGCTGTTTTTT.

This chain joins TRBV19 and TRBJ2-7, with 8 bases identical to TRBD1. Germline-derived CDR1 and CDR2 are LNHDA and SQIVND (reference sequence). The CDR3 consists of 15 residues. V shed 1 base and J 3 bases; nucleotides not matched to a gene: 5. CDR3 in amino acids: CASSIGTGIRYEQYF. CDR3 DNA sequence: TGTGCCAGTAGTATAGGGACAGGGATCCGCTACGAGCAGTACTTC. The variable domain in full, with the rest retrieved from reference TRBV19 and TRBJ2-7, is DGGITQSPKYLFRKEGQNVTLSCEQNLNHDAMYWYRQDPGQGLRLIYYSQIVNDFQKGDIAEGYSVSREKKESFPLTVTSAQKNPTAFYLCASSIGTGIRYEQYFGPGTRLTVT.

In this sample, this clone turned up once. The chain couples TRBV28 to TRBJ1-3; D ambiguous. The CDR3 is 12 residues long. CDR1 is MDHEN, CDR2 SYDVKM, per germline. Between the trimmed V and J ends, which lost 7 bases and 2 bases, there was a span of 6 bases. The CDR3 region has the DNA TGTGCCAGCACCCCTACTGGAAACACCATATATTTT. Amino acids: CASTPTGNTIYF.

The chain recombines TRBV27 with TRBJ2-7; TRBD1 is a possible D gene (5 bases). Germline-derived CDR1 and CDR2 are MNHEY and SMNVEV (reference sequence). V gave up 7 bases and J gave up 1 base, with 20 bases separating them. CDR3 size: 16 residues. The CDR3 bases are TGTGCCAGCAATCCCCTGGGTCAGGGTGGGTCCTACGAGCAGTACTTC. It encodes CASNPLGQGGSYEQYF.

The chain carries TRBV20-1 and TRBJ2-7, with D tentatively TRBD2 (6 bases). Trimming removed 3 bases from V and 2 bases from J, with 8 bases in between. The CDR3 is 12 residues long. The germline gives CDR1 DFQATT, CDR2 SNEGSKA (reference sequence). CDR3 nucleotides: TGCAGTGCTAGTGGGAGGACCTACGAGCAGTACTTC. Its protein product is CSASGRTYEQYF.

The V gene is TRBV14, the J gene TRBJ2-1; 9 nucleotides align to TRBD2. Germline V gene lookup returns CDR1 SGHDN and CDR2 FVKESK. With V trimmed by 4 bases and J by 0 bases, 4 bases remained unmatched. This CDR3 spans 16 amino acids. CDR3 bases: TGTGCCAGCAGCCCCCTAGCGGGGCGCTCCTACAATGAGCAGTTCTTC. Its translation: CASSPLAGRSYNEQFF.

This clone was seen once. V gene TRBV6-5 combines with J gene TRBJ2-5; the D gene is possibly TRBD2 (6 bases). V was cut by 10 bases and J by 7 bases, with 16 bases left in between. Germline loops: CDR1 MNHEY, CDR2 SVGAGI. The CDR3 has 12 residues. Here the CDR3 reads CATRGLAGTQYF. The CDR3 DNA reads as TGTGCCACGCGGGGCCTCGCAGGGACCCAGTACTTC.

V usage is TRBV29-1 and J usage is TRBJ1-1; D gene ambiguous. The CDR3 spans 13 residues. Trimming took off 6 bases at V and 5 bases at J, with 16 bases between the two ends. Germline values: CDR1 SQVTM, CDR2 ANQGSEA. CDR3 DNA sequence: TGCAGCGTCCAGAGAATTGGAGGAACTGAAGCTTTCTTT. Amino acid sequence: CSVQRIGGTEAFF.

The chain is built from TRBV5-1 and TRBJ1-6, with 8 bases lining up with TRBD1. V lost 4 bases and J lost 12; bases outside the gene matches: 12. Germline V lookup: CDR1 SGHRS, CDR2 YFSETQ. This CDR3 region has 15 residues. CDR3 in DNA: TGCGCCAGCAGCGCCCCAAGGGACAGGAGTCGACCCCTCCACTTT. It yields the protein CASSAPRDRSRPLHF.

The chain combines TRBV2 with TRBJ1-2, with D possibly TRBD1 on 5 matching bases. Trimming took 6 bases from V and 4 from J, leaving 12 bases between them. Per germline, CDR1 SNHLY and CDR2 FYNNEI. This CDR3 has 13 residues. This chain's CDR3 is CASRRGGPYGYTF. CDR3 sequence (DNA): TGTGCCAGCAGGAGGGGAGGCCCCTATGGCTACACCTTC. The variable domain in full, with the rest retrieved from reference TRBV2 and TRBJ1-2, is EPEVTQTPSHQVTQMGQEVILRCVPISNHLYFYWYRQILGQKVEFLVSFYNNEISEKSEIFDDQFSVERPDGSNFTLKIRSTKLEDSAMYFCASRRGGPYGYTFGSGTRLTVV.

The chain has TRBV6-6 and TRBJ1-1; no firm D call. The CDR3 extends over 11 amino acids. The V gene's germline CDR1 is MNHNY and CDR2 SVGAGI (reference sequence). The germline V and J ends were trimmed by 7 bases and 0 bases, with 3 bases remaining between them. The CDR3 loop is CASTLNTEAFF. The CDR3 bases are TGTGCCAGCACCTTGAACACTGAAGCTTTCTTT.

This chain uses TRBV9 with TRBJ2-3; TRBD2 matches 7 bases. This CDR3 contains 15 residues. Germline values: CDR1 SGDLS, CDR2 YYNGEE. Trimming cost V 2 bases and J 4 bases; bases outside gene matches: 7. This CDR3 reads CASSVLAAGADTQYF. As DNA, the CDR3 is TGTGCCAGCAGCGTGCTGGCGGCGGGGGCAGATACGCAGTATTTT. Drawing the rest from reference TRBV9 and TRBJ2-3, the complete variable domain is DSGVTQTPKHLITATGQRVTLRCSPRSGDLSVYWYQQSLDQGLQFLIQYYNGEERAKGNILERFSAQQFPDLHSELNLSSLELGDSALYFCASSVLAAGADTQYFGPGTRLTVL.

This clone was found once. The chain joins TRBV12-3 or TRBV12-4 to TRBJ2-7; D possibly corresponds to TRBD1 (5 bases). V was clipped by 3 bases and J by 13 bases, with 19 bases between them. The CDR3 is 13 residues long. The CDR3 loop reads CASSFGAPTKGYF. In DNA form, the CDR3 reads TGTGCCAGCAGTTTTGGGGCCCCTACGAAGGGATACTTC.

This chain joins TRBV29-1 and TRBJ1-1; TRBD1 is a possible D gene (5 bases). This CDR3 has 18 residues. Trimming removed 5 bases from V and 1 base from J, with 26 bases in between. Germline V gene data show CDR1 as SQVTM and CDR2 as ANQGSEA. CDR3 loop: CSVSPSRAHYEKNTEAFF. The CDR3 nucleotides are TGCAGCGTTTCCCCCAGCAGGGCGCATTATGAAAAGAACACTGAAGCTTTCTTT.

The chain combines TRBV4-1 with TRBJ1-2; D uncertain. CDR1 and CDR2 (germline): MGHRA, YSYEKL. V was pared by 1 base and J by 5 bases, with 14 bases between. CDR3 length equals 15 residues. CDR3 residues: CASSQVAQSTYGYTF. DNA for the CDR3: TGCGCCAGCAGCCAAGTAGCGCAGAGTACTTATGGCTACACCTTC.

J is TRBJ1-2 and V is TRBV7-9; no clear D gene. This CDR3 is built from 14 residues. Per germline, CDR1 SEHNR and CDR2 FQNEAQ (reference sequence). The V and J ends lost 5 bases and 4 bases respectively, with 14 bases between them. CDR3 protein: CASSPKNLIYGYTF. For the CDR3, the DNA is TGTGCCAGCAGCCCTAAGAATCTGATCTATGGCTACACCTTC.

V usage is TRBV2 and J usage is TRBJ2-7; maybe TRBD2 (5 bases). Between the trimmed V and J ends, which lost 6 bases and 3 bases, there was a span of 12 bases. The length of the CDR3 is 13 residues. The V gene's germline CDR1 is SNHLY and CDR2 FYNNEI. The DNA for the CDR3 is TGTGCCAGCAGGATCGGGATGATCTACGAGCAGTACTTC. Translated, it gives CASRIGMIYEQYF.

This clone was counted once. The chain links TRBV28 to TRBJ1-3; 9 bases agree with TRBD1. V shed 4 bases and J 8 bases; nucleotides not matched to a gene: 6. The CDR3 totals 14 residues. The V gene's germline CDR1 is MDHEN and CDR2 SYDVKM. CDR3: CASSSRTGEDTIYF. The CDR3 DNA reads as TGTGCCAGCAGTTCCCGGACAGGGGAGGACACCATATATTTT.

V and J are TRBV9 and TRBJ2-3; 10 bases agree with TRBD2. The germline gives CDR1 SGDLS, CDR2 YYNGEE. Trimming took 0 bases from V and 0 from J; bases not matched to a gene: 4. The CDR3 sequence is 17 residues long. CDR3 bases: TGTGCCAGCAGCGTAGGGGCTAGCGGGGGTAGCACAGATACGCAGTATTTT. Amino acid sequence: CASSVGASGGSTDTQYF.